Each of the 13 T cell receptor beta chains below was sequenced from the same sample in a study of blood T cell repertoires in COVID-19. Data came from immunoSEQ multiplex PCR; TCRdb stores just in-frame clones and leaves some out. Among some 120,000 clones listed, about 85% were seen once. The sample was peripheral blood. These receptors were collected from a woman aged 80 or older with COVID-19, enrolled during active disease.

J is TRBJ2-3 and V is TRBV3-1 (or the pseudogene TRBV3-2), with TRBD2 matching 10 bases. The germline CDR1 and CDR2 sequences are LGHDT and YNNKEL (reference sequence). The CDR3 is made up of 16 amino acids. Trimming removed 1 base from V and 5 bases from J; junction bases left unmatched: 6. CDR3 bases: TGTGCCAGCAGCCAAGGTTCTAGCGGGAGAATAGATACGCAGTATTTT. Protein sequence: CASSQGSSGRIDTQYF.

V is TRBV28 and J is TRBJ2-3; a weak D match, TRBD2 (5 bases). Germline values: CDR1 MDHEN, CDR2 SYDVKM. The V end was cut by 5 bases, the J end by 2 bases, with 11 bases between. CDR3 length: 14 residues. This CDR3 reads CASSGGFYTDTQYF. The CDR3 region has the DNA TGTGCCAGCAGTGGCGGGTTCTACACAGATACGCAGTATTTT.

The chain has TRBV10-3 and TRBJ2-1, with D unclear. The CDR3 loop spans 12 amino acids. V lost 0 bases and J 8 bases, leaving 5 bases between the germline ends. The V gene's germline CDR1 is ENHRY and CDR2 SYGVKD. CDR3 bases: TGTGCCATCAGTGAGTCTGGCTATGAGCAGTTCTTC. This sequence encodes CAISESGYEQFF.

The V gene is TRBV7-2, the J gene TRBJ2-7; D is uncertain. Trimming took 5 bases from V and 2 from J, leaving 13 bases between them. The CDR3 has 14 residues. Germline CDR1 SGHTA, CDR2 FQGNSA. The chain's CDR3 is CASSPFATAYEQYF. DNA of the CDR3: TGTGCCAGCAGCCCTTTTGCCACGGCCTACGAGCAGTACTTC.

The chain employs TRBV6-1 and TRBJ2-5, with TRBD2 matching over 9 bases. The V gene end was trimmed by 0 bases and the J gene end by 4 bases; junction bases not matched to a gene: 6. The CDR3 covers 16 residues. Germline V gene data show CDR1 as MNHNS and CDR2 as SASEGT. The CDR3 DNA reads TGTGCCAGCAGTGAAGCCCTAGCGGGATCCCGAGAGACCCAGTACTTC. Amino acids: CASSEALAGSRETQYF.

This clone was counted a few times. This chain uses TRBV18 with TRBJ1-1; D remains ambiguous. Germline CDR1 reads KGHSH; CDR2 reads LQKENI. The CDR3 is made up of 13 amino acids. Trimming cost V 3 bases and J 3 bases, with 8 bases left between them. The CDR3 DNA is TGTGCCAGCTCACCCCCCGGGTACACTGAAGCTTTCTTT. It yields the protein CASSPPGYTEAFF.

This clone showed up just once. V gene TRBV7-9 combines with J gene TRBJ1-2, with D tentatively TRBD1 (6 bases). The CDR3 loop spans 13 amino acids. With 0 bases removed from V and 4 bases from J, the gap between germline ends came to 6 bases. Germline V gene data show CDR1 as SEHNR and CDR2 as FQNEAQ (reference sequence). CDR3 sequence (DNA): TGTGCCAGCAGCTTAGCGACAGGCTATGGCTACACCTTC. Amino acid sequence: CASSLATGYGYTF.

The chain joins TRBV6-5 to TRBJ1-2; 8 positions agree with TRBD1. CDR1 is MNHEY, CDR2 SVGAGI, per germline. The V gene end was trimmed by 8 bases and the J gene end by 0 bases; junction bases not matched to a gene: 5. The CDR3 is 14 amino acids. The CDR3 protein is CASGDRRANYGYTF. The CDR3 DNA follows: TGTGCCAGCGGGGACAGGCGAGCTAACTATGGCTACACCTTC.

This clone appeared a single time. The chain combines TRBV5-1 with TRBJ1-6; D possibly corresponds to TRBD1 (5 bases). V dropped 6 bases and J dropped 0 bases, with 13 bases sitting between them. From germline, CDR1 is SGHRS and CDR2 YFSETQ. CDR3 length: 16 residues. Here the CDR3 reads CASTAGGGSYNSPLHF. CDR3 DNA: TGCGCCAGCACCGCCGGCGGGGGCTCCTATAATTCACCCCTCCACTTT.

V and J are TRBV18 and TRBJ2-7; TRBD2 matches at 8 bases. V lost 2 bases and J lost 6; bases outside the gene matches: 6. CDR3 size: 14 residues. Germline V lookup: CDR1 KGHSH, CDR2 LQKENI. This CDR3 is CASSPTGGIGEQYF. DNA of the CDR3: TGTGCCAGCTCACCAACGGGGGGGATCGGCGAGCAGTACTTC.

The chain is built from TRBV6-5 and TRBJ2-3; TRBD2 agrees at 8 bases. This CDR3 spans 15 amino acids. Germline lookup yields CDR1 MNHEY and CDR2 SVGAGI. Trimming cost V 0 bases and J 6 bases; bases outside gene matches: 5. The CDR3 protein is CASSYSPGGADTQYF. The CDR3 DNA is TGTGCCAGCAGTTACTCGCCGGGGGGGGCCGATACGCAGTATTTT.

The V call is TRBV4-3, the J call TRBJ2-5, with D perhaps TRBD1 (6 bases). The V gene lost 1 base and the J gene lost 2 bases, with 17 bases spanning the gap. The CDR3 totals 17 residues. The germline CDR1 and CDR2 sequences are LGHNA and YSLEER. This chain's CDR3 is CASSQGAGGRGQETQYF. CDR3 coding DNA: TGCGCCAGCAGCCAAGGAGCCGGAGGCAGGGGTCAAGAGACCCAGTACTTC.

Only one count was recorded for this clone. The rearrangement links TRBV4-2 to TRBJ1-1, with D possibly TRBD1 on 5 matching bases. Germline V gene sequence: CDR1 LGHNA, CDR2 YNFKEQ. Trimming stripped 4 bases from V and 3 bases from J, with 15 bases between. This CDR3 region has 15 residues. This CDR3 reads CASSLAGIMDTEAFF. CDR3 bases: TGTGCCAGCAGCCTCGCAGGGATCATGGACACTGAAGCTTTCTTT.